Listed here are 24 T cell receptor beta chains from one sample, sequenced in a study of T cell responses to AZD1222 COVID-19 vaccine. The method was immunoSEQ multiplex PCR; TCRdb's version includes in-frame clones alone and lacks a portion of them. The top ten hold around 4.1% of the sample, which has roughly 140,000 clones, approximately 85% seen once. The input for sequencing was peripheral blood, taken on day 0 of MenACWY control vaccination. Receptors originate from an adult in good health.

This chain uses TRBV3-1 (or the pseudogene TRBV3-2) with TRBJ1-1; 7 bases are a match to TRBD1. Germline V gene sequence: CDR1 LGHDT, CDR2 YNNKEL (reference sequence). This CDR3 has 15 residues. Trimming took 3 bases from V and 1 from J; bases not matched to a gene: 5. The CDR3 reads CASSQNAGGNTEAFF. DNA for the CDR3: TGTGCCAGCAGCCAGAACGCAGGGGGGAACACTGAAGCTTTCTTT.

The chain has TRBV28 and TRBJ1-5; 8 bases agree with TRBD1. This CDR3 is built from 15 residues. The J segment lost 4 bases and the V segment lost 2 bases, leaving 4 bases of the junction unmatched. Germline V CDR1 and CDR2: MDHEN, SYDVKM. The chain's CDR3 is CASSLGGQANQPQHF. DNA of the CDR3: TGTGCCAGCAGTTTAGGGGGACAGGCTAATCAGCCCCAGCATTTT.

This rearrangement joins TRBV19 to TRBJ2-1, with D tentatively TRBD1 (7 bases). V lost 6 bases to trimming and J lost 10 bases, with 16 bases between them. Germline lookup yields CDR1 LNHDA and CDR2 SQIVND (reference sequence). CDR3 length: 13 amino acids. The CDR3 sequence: CASRPGGGAEQFF. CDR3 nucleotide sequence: TGTGCCAGTAGGCCAGGAGGGGGCGCGGAGCAGTTCTTC.

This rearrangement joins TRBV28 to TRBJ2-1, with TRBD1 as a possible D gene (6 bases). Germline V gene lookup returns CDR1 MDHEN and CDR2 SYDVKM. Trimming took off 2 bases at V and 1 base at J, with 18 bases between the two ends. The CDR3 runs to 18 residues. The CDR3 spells CASSLTPGRGKSYNEQFF. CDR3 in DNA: TGTGCCAGCAGTTTAACCCCGGGAAGGGGGAAGTCCTACAATGAGCAGTTCTTC.

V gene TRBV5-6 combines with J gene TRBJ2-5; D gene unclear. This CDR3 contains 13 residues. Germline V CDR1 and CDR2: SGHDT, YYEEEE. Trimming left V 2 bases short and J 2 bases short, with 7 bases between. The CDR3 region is CASSLLQQETQYF. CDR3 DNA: TGTGCCAGCAGCTTACTACAGCAAGAGACCCAGTACTTC.

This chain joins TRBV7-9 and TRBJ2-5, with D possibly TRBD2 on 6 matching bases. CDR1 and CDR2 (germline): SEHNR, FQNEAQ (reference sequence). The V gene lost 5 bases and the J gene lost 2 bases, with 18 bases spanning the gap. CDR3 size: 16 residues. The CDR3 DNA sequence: TGTGCCAGCAGCCCCATAGGGGCGGGGAAGCAAGAGACCCAGTACTTC. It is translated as CASSPIGAGKQETQYF.

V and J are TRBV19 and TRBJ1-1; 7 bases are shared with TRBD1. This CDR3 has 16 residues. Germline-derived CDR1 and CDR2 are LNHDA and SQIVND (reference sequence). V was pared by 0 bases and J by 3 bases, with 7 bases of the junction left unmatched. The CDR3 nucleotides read TGTGCCAGTAGTATAGATCATAGCAGGGGGTACACTGAAGCTTTCTTT. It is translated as CASSIDHSRGYTEAFF. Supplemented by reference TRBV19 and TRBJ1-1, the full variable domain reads DGGITQSPKYLFRKEGQNVTLSCEQNLNHDAMYWYRQDPGQGLRLIYYSQIVNDFQKGDIAEGYSVSREKKESFPLTVTSAQKNPTAFYLCASSIDHSRGYTEAFFGQGTRLTVV.

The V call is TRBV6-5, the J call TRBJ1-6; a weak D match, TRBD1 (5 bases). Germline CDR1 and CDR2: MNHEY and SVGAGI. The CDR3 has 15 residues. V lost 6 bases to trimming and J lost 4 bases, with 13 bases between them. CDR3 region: CASRLQDFYNSPLHF. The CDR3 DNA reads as TGTGCCAGCAGACTACAGGACTTTTATAATTCACCCCTCCACTTT.

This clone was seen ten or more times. CDR3 nucleotides: TGTGCCAGCAGTCGTGAGGGGGGGAAAGAGACCCAGTACTTC. Residues: CASSREGGKETQYF. The chain recombines TRBV2 with TRBJ2-5, with D possibly being TRBD2 (7 bases). The CDR3 is 14 residues long. The germline CDR1 and CDR2 sequences are SNHLY and FYNNEI. Trimming stripped 5 bases from V and 3 bases from J, with 13 bases between.

CDR3 sequence reads: CASSSQSRPSNQPQHF. CDR3 bases: TGTGCCAGCAGTTCCCAGTCCCGGCCGAGCAATCAGCCCCAGCATTTT. The chain links TRBV6-5 to TRBJ1-5; the D is unclear. The CDR3 consists of 16 residues. CDR1 and CDR2 from the germline V gene are MNHEY and SVGAGI. Trimming pared 4 bases from V and 1 base from J, leaving 14 bases between.

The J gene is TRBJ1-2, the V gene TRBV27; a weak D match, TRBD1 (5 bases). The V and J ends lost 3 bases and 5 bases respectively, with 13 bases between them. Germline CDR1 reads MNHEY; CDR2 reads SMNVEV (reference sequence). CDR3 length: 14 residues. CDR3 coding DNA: TGTGCCAGCAGTTTGGAGGGGAAGATGTATGGCTACACCTTC. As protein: CASSLEGKMYGYTF.

CDR3 sequence (DNA): TGTGCCAGCAGCTTAGGAGGGACCTACGAGCAGTACTTC. Protein sequence: CASSLGGTYEQYF. The chain links TRBV13 to TRBJ2-7; D is ambiguous. The length of the CDR3 is 13 residues. CDR1 is PRHDT and CDR2 is FYEKMQ in the germline V gene (reference sequence). Trimming cost V 0 bases and J 2 bases, with 5 bases left between them.

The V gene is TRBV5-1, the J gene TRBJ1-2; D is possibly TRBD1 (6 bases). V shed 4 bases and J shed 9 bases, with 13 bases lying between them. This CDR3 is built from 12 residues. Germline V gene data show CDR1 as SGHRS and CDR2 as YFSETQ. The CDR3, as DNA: TGCGCCAGCAGCATCGACCGGGACAGCTACACCTTC. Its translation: CASSIDRDSYTF.

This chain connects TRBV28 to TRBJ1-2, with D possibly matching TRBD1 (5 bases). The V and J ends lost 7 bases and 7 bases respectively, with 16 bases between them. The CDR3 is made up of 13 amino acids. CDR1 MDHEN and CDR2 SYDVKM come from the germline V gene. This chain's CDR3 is CASTLVGGAGYTF. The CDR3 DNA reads TGTGCCAGCACCTTGGTTGGAGGGGCTGGCTACACCTTC.

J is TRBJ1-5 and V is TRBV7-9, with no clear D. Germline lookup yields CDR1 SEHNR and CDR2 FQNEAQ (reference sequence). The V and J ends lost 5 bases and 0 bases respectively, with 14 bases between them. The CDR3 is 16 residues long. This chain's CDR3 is CASSARTDYSNQPQHF. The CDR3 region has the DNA TGTGCCAGCAGCGCCAGGACTGATTATAGCAATCAGCCCCAGCATTTT.

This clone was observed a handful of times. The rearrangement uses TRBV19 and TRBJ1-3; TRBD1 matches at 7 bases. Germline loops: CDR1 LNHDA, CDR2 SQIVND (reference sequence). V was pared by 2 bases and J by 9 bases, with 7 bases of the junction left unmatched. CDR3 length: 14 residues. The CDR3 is CASSITGDRRTIYF. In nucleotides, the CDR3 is TGTGCCAGTAGTATAACAGGGGACCGTCGCACCATATATTTT.

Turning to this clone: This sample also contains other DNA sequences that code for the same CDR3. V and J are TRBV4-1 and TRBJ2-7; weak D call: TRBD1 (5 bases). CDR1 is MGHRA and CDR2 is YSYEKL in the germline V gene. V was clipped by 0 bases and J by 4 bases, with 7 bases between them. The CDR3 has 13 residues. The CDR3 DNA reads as TGCGCCAGCAGCCAAGATCGACAGTACGAGCAGTACTTC. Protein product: CASSQDRQYEQYF.

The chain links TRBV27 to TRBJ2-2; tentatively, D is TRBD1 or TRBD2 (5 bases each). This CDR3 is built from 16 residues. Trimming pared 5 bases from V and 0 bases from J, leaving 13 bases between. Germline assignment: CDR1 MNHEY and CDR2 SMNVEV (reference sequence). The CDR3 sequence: CASSGSGTANTGELFF. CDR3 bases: TGTGCCAGCAGTGGCTCCGGGACGGCGAACACCGGGGAGCTGTTTTTT.

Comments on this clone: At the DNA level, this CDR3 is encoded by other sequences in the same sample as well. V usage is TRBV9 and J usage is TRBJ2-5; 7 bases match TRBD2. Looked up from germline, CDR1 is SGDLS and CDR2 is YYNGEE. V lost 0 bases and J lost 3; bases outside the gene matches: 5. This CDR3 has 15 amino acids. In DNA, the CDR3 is TGTGCCAGCAGCGTAGCAGGAGGACTAGAAGAGACCCAGTACTTC. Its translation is CASSVAGGLEETQYF.

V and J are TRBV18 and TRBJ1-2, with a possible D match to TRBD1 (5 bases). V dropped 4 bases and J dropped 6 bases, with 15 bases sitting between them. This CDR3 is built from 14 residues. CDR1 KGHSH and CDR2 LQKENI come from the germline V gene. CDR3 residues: CASSRGSKGHGYTF. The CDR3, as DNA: TGTGCCAGCTCACGTGGGTCAAAGGGGCATGGCTACACCTTC.

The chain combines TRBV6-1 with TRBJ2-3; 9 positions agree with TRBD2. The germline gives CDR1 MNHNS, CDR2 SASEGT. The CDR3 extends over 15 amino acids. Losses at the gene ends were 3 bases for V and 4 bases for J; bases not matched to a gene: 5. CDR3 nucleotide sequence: TGTGCCAGCAGTGAGGCGGCGGGGGGGCCAGATACGCAGTATTTT. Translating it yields CASSEAAGGPDTQYF.

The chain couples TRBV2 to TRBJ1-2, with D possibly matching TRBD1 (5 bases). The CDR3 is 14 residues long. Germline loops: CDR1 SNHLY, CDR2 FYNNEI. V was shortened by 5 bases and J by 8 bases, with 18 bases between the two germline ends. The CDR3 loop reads CASSKEVGVEGYTF. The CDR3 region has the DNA TGTGCCAGCAGTAAAGAGGTGGGGGTGGAGGGCTACACCTTC.

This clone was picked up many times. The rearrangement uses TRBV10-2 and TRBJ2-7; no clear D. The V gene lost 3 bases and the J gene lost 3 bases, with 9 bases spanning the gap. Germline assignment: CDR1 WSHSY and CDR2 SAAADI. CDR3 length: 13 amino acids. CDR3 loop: CASSDEILYEQYV. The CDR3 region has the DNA TGCGCCAGCAGTGATGAAATCCTCTACGAGCAGTACGTC.

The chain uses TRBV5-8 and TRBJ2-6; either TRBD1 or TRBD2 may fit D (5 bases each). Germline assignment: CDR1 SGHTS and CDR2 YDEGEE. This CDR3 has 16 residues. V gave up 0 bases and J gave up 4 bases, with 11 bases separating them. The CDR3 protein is CASSLVGAAGANVLTF. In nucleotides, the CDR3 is TGTGCCAGCAGCTTGGTCGGGGCGGCAGGGGCCAACGTCCTGACTTTC.